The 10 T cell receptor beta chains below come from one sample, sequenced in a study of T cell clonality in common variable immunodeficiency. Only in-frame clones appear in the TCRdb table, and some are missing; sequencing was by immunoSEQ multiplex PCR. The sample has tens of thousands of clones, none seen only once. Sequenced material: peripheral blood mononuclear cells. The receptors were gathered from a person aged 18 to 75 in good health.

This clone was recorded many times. CDR3 amino acids: CSARGLEHLETQYF. The part of the CDR3 DNA that was read is TGCAGTGCTAGAGGACTAGAACACCTAGAGACC. This chain connects TRBV20-1 to TRBJ2-5, with a tentative D call TRBD2 (6 bases). The DNA ends 3 residues before the CDR3 does, and the rest of the CDR3 is filled in from the germline J gene. This CDR3 has 14 amino acids. The V and J ends lost 1 base and 4 bases respectively, with 13 bases between them. The V gene's germline CDR1 is DFQATT and CDR2 SNEGSKA (reference sequence).

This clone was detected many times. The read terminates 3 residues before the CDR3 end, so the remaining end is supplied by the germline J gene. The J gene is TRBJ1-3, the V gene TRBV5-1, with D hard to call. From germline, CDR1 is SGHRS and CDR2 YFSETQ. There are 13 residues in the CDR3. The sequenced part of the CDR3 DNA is TGCGCCAGCAGCGGCGCGATCGCGGGGACC. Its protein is CASSGAIAGT. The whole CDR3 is CASSGAIAGTIYF.

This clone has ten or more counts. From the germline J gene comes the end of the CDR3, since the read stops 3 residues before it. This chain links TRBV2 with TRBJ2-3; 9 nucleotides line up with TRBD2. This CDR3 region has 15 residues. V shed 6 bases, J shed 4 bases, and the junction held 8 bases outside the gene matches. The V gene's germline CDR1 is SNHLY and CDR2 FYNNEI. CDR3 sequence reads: CASRMEGLASDTQYF. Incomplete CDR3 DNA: TGTGCCAGCAGAATGGAGGGACTAGCATCAGATACG.

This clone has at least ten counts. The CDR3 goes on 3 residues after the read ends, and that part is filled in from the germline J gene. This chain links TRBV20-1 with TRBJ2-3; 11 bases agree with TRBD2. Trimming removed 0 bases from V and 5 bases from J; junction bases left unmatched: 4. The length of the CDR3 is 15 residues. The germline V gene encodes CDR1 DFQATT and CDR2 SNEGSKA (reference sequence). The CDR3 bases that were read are TGCAGTGCTAGAGAACTAGCGGGAGCGGTAGATACG. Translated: CSARELAGAVDT. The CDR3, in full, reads CSARELAGAVDTQYF.

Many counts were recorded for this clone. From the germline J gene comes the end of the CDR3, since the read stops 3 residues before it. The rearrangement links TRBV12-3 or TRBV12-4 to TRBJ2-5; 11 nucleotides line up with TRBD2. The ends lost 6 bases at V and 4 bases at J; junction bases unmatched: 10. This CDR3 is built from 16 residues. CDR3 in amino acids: CASSFSGRAYGETQYF. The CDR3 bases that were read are TGTGCCAGCAGCTTTAGCGGGAGGGCTTATGGAGAGACC.

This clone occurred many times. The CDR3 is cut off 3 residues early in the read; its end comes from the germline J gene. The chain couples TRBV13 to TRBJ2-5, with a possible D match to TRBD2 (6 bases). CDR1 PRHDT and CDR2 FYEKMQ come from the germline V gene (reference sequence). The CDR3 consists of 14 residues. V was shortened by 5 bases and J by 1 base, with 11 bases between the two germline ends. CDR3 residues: CASSDRLVQETQYF. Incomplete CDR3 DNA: TGTGCCAGCAGCGACCGACTAGTCCAAGAGACC.

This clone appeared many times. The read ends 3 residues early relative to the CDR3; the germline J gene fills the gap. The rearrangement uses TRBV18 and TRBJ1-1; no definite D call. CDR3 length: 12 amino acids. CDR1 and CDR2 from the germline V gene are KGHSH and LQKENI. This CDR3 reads CASSPAPGGAFF. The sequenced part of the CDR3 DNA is TGTGCCAGCTCACCCGCACCAGGAGGA.

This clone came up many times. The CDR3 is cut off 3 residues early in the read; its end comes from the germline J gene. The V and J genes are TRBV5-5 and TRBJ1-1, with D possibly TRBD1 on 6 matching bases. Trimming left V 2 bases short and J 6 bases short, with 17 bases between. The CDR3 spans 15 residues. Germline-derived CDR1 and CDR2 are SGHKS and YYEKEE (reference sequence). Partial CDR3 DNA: TGTGCCAGCAGCTTATCAGGGGTTTTTGTCTCTGAA. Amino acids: CASSLSGVFVSE. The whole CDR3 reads CASSLSGVFVSEAFF.

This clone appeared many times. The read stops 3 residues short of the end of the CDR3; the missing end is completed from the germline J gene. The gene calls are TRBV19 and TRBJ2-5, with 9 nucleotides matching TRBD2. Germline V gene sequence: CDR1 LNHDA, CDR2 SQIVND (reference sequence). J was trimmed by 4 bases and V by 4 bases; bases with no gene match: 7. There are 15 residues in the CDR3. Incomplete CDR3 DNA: TGTGCCAGTAGTAGCCTCCTAGCGGGAAGAGAGACC. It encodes CASSSLLAGRET. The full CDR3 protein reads CASSSLLAGRETQYF.

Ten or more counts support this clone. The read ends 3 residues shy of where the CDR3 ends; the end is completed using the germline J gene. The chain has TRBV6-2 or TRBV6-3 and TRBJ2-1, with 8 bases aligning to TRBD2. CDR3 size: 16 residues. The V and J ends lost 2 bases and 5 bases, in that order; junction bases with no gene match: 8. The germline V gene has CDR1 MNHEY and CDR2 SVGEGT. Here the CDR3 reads CASSYMGTRRDNEQFF. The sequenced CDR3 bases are TGTGCCAGCAGTTACATGGGGACTAGGAGGGACAATGAG.